These 16 T cell receptor beta chains came from one sample sequenced in a study of control samples from healthy donors and cancer patients. Using immunoSEQ multiplex PCR, the repertoire was profiled, and TCRdb retains in-frame clones only, with some absent. The sample records 9,500 to 15,000 clones, approximately 94% being singletons. The sample comprised PBMCs. The receptors were gathered from a man aged 70 or older with head and neck cancer.

V gene TRBV7-9 combines with J gene TRBJ2-7; TRBD1 might be the D (6 bases). This CDR3 contains 11 residues. V shed 5 bases and J shed 11 bases, with 13 bases lying between them. The germline V gene has CDR1 SEHNR and CDR2 FQNEAQ (reference sequence). CDR3 in DNA: TGTGCCAGCAGCATACAGGGAAAGGAGTACTTC. It codes for CASSIQGKEYF.

The chain joins TRBV9 to TRBJ2-5, with 7 bases that match TRBD2. The CDR3 runs to 16 residues. In germline, CDR1 is SGDLS, CDR2 YYNGEE. Trimming removed 1 base from V and 5 bases from J; junction bases left unmatched: 11. The CDR3 loop reads CASSVSSGAARETQYF. The CDR3, as DNA: TGTGCCAGCAGCGTATCCAGCGGGGCCGCCCGGGAGACCCAGTACTTC.

This clone was observed a single time. CDR3 coding DNA: TGTGCCAGCAGCGCCGAACAGCTCTCCTACGAGCAGTACTTC. Its translation is CASSAEQLSYEQYF. The chain joins TRBV7-6 to TRBJ2-7; no clear D. This CDR3 comprises 14 residues. Germline lookup yields CDR1 SGHVS and CDR2 FNYEAQ. Trimming stripped 5 bases from V and 0 bases from J, with 11 bases between.

V gene TRBV5-1 combines with J gene TRBJ2-7; TRBD1 is a possible D gene (6 bases). Trimming cost V 0 bases and J 2 bases, with 9 bases left between them. In germline, CDR1 is SGHRS, CDR2 YFSETQ. There are 14 residues in the CDR3. The CDR3, as DNA: TGCGCCAGCAGCTTGGAGGGACAAACCTACGAGCAGTACTTC. It is translated as CASSLEGQTYEQYF.

This chain connects TRBV13 to TRBJ2-3; 16 bases are a match to TRBD2. CDR3 length equals 17 residues. Looked up from germline, CDR1 is PRHDT and CDR2 is FYEKMQ (reference sequence). The V gene end was trimmed by 5 bases and the J gene end by 3 bases; junction bases not matched to a gene: 5. The CDR3 DNA reads TGTGCCAGCAGCCCGGGACTAGCGGGGGGGCCAACAGATACGCAGTATTTT. Translation gives CASSPGLAGGPTDTQYF.

Points on this clone: Germline is not matched at one junction end, which may reflect a read error. The chain is built from TRBV9 and TRBJ2-6; 12 positions match TRBD1. The CDR3 has 17 amino acids. Germline CDR1 reads SGDLS; CDR2 reads YYNGEE. The CDR3 DNA sequence: TGTGCCAGCACCAAAGGGACAGGGGGCTCTTGGGCCAACGTCCTGACTTTC. This translates into CASTKGTGGSWANVLTF.

The chain has TRBV5-1 and TRBJ2-3; the D gene is possibly TRBD1 (5 bases). CDR1 is SGHRS, CDR2 YFSETQ, per germline. V was clipped by 0 bases and J by 4 bases, with 9 bases between them. This CDR3 has 14 amino acids. In DNA form, the CDR3 reads TGCGCCAGCAGCTTGGAGGGGTGGGCAGATACGCAGTATTTT. Protein: CASSLEGWADTQYF.

The rearrangement joins TRBV6-4 to TRBJ1-2; a weak D match, TRBD1 (5 bases). Deletions cut 0 bases from V and 8 bases from J, with 13 bases between. The V gene's germline CDR1 is MRHNA and CDR2 SNTAGT. The CDR3 has 14 amino acids. The CDR3 nucleotides are TGTGCCAGCAGTGACTCTCAGGGCGGGAGAGGCTACACCTTC. It codes for CASSDSQGGRGYTF.

This sequence joins TRBV6-5 and TRBJ1-1; D uncertain. V was pared by 6 bases and J by 1 base, with 9 bases between. This CDR3 is 13 amino acids long. Germline CDR1 and CDR2: MNHEY and SVGAGI. CDR3 in DNA: TGTGCCAGCAGAACCAGACCGAACACTGAAGCTTTCTTT. This translates into CASRTRPNTEAFF.

The table lists this clone with a count of one. The chain links TRBV7-3 to TRBJ2-3; TRBD2 aligns across 7 bases. Germline V gene data show CDR1 as SGHTA and CDR2 as FQGTGA. The CDR3 contains 14 residues. V lost 8 bases to trimming and J lost 3 bases; unmatched junction nucleotides: 8. DNA of the CDR3: TGTGCCAGCGGCCCGGGGGAGGGGACAGATACGCAGTATTTT. It translates to CASGPGEGTDTQYF.

Notes on this clone: Mismatch with germline at one junction end may stem from a read error. The V call is TRBV2, the J call TRBJ1-1, with 7 bases fitting TRBD1. CDR1 and CDR2 from the germline V gene are SNHLY and FYNNEI. CDR3 size: 14 residues. DNA for the CDR3: TGTGCCAGCACTGGGGACAGCTGGAACGCTGAAGCTTTCTTT. Amino acids: CASTGDSWNAEAFF.

The chain carries TRBV7-3 and TRBJ2-6; 7 bases line up with TRBD1. Germline CDR1 SGHTA, CDR2 FQGTGA. The J segment lost 4 bases and the V segment lost 5 bases, leaving 5 bases of the junction unmatched. There are 15 residues in the CDR3. CDR3 residues: CASSETGVGANVLTF. CDR3 bases: TGTGCCAGCAGCGAAACAGGGGTAGGGGCCAACGTCCTGACTTTC.

This rearrangement joins TRBV27 to TRBJ1-6, with D possibly matching TRBD1 (5 bases). This CDR3 is 16 amino acids long. V lost 6 bases and J lost 0, with 12 bases in between. Germline lookup yields CDR1 MNHEY and CDR2 SMNVEV (reference sequence). The DNA of the CDR3 is TGTGCCAGCAGCCCAGGGTTGAGCTCCTATAATTCACCCCTCCACTTT. It yields the protein CASSPGLSSYNSPLHF.

The chain carries TRBV19 and TRBJ1-5; TRBD1 matches at 7 bases. CDR1 is LNHDA, CDR2 SQIVND, per germline (reference sequence). This CDR3 is 13 amino acids long. Trimming cost V 7 bases and J 3 bases; bases outside gene matches: 3. The CDR3 nucleotides read TGTGCCAGTACTGGACAGGTCAATCAGCCCCAGCATTTT. It yields the protein CASTGQVNQPQHF. The full variable domain, in which reference TRBV19 and TRBJ1-5 provide the parts outside the CDR3, is DGGITQSPKYLFRKEGQNVTLSCEQNLNHDAMYWYRQDPGQGLRLIYYSQIVNDFQKGDIAEGYSVSREKKESFPLTVTSAQKNPTAFYLCASTGQVNQPQHFGDGTRLSIL.

This chain uses TRBV28 with TRBJ1-1; 7 positions agree with TRBD1. CDR3 length: 15 amino acids. CDR1 is MDHEN, CDR2 SYDVKM, per germline. V lost 6 bases and J lost 5; bases outside the gene matches: 12. DNA for the CDR3: TGTGCCAGCAGCCCGGGGCAGGGGGTTTGGACTGAAGCTTTCTTT. This encodes CASSPGQGVWTEAFF.

The genes are TRBV7-2 and TRBJ2-1, with TRBD2 identical over 8 bases. The CDR3 is 13 amino acids. With V trimmed by 6 bases and J by 6 bases, 4 bases remained unmatched. Germline CDR1 and CDR2: SGHTA and FQGNSA. CDR3 protein: CASRLAGSNEQFF. The CDR3 coding sequence is TGTGCCAGCAGGCTAGCGGGTAGCAATGAGCAGTTCTTC.